This TCR beta chain stems from a study of CD8 T cells in ankylosing spondylitis. TCRdb re-derived calls from the 5' RACE reads in MiXCR, one entry per CDR3 protein. The sample has 350,000 to 550,000 distinct CDR3 sequences; 25% to 30% are singletons. General study results and limits: Seemingly distinctive of ankylosing spondylitis blood was a TCR beta motif formed by eight highly homologous variants. Reports say disease-linked clones showed up significantly more in matched ankylosing spondylitis synovial fluid.

This clonotype was observed a handful of times. Its matching antigen is unknown. The CDR3 loop spans 14 amino acids. With V trimmed by 0 bases and J by 4 bases, 3 bases remained unmatched. Germline CDR1 and CDR2: SGHRS and YFSETQ. Sequenced material: blood, either unsorted or a sorted T cell fraction (not recorded which). The rearrangement joins TRBV5-1 to TRBJ1-2; 7 bases agree with TRBD1. The clonotype comes from a male donor with ankylosing spondylitis. CDR3 sequence (DNA): TGCGCCAGCAGCTTGGACAGGGGAGCCTATGGCTACACCTTC. Its protein is CASSLDRGAYGYTF.